The 8 T cell receptor beta chains below all came from one sample that was sequenced in a study of T cell repertoires in cytomegalovirus infection. TCRdb called the reads again in MiXCR, with one record for every CDR3 protein. The table has some 110,000 distinct CDR3 sequences, around 9.1% seen once. These receptors' targets are unknown. Sequencing was done on a sample of PBMCs, sequenced either directly or after in vitro stimulation (not recorded which). The receptors here all came from a human donor in good health (CMV status not recorded). Some clones in this sample may be carry-over from other donors' samples.

At least ten counts were recorded for this clonotype. The V call is TRBV7-9, the J call TRBJ2-1, with 11 bases that match TRBD2. V gave up 5 bases and J gave up 8 bases; unmatched junction bases: 8. CDR1 and CDR2 from the germline V gene are SEHNR and FQNEAQ (reference sequence). CDR3 length: 15 amino acids. CDR3 sequence reads: CASSPTSGRAYEQFF. The CDR3 bases are TGTGCCAGCAGCCCCACTAGCGGGAGAGCGTATGAGCAGTTCTTC.

Ten or more counts support this clonotype. The chain uses TRBV2 and TRBJ1-1; the D gene is possibly TRBD1 (6 bases). The germline CDR1 and CDR2 sequences are SNHLY and FYNNEI. The V gene lost 2 bases and the J gene lost 9 bases, with 22 bases spanning the gap. The CDR3 length is 16 residues. As DNA, the CDR3 is TGTGCCAGCAGTGAATCCCCCCGAACGGGGGCGTGGAAAGCTTTCTTT. Its translation is CASSESPRTGAWKAFF.

This clonotype occurred many times. The chain recombines TRBV5-1 with TRBJ1-1; D gene unclear. CDR3 length equals 14 residues. The V end lost 4 bases, the J end lost 1 base, and 11 bases lay between the germline ends. Germline loops: CDR1 SGHRS, CDR2 YFSETQ. CDR3 region: CASSINPENTEAFF. The CDR3 nucleotides are TGCGCCAGCAGCATAAACCCTGAGAACACTGAAGCTTTCTTT.

This clonotype was found many times. The rearrangement joins TRBV7-2 to TRBJ1-2, with 7 bases matching TRBD1. Germline CDR1 and CDR2: SGHTA and FQGNSA. The V gene end was trimmed by 1 base and the J gene end by 2 bases; junction bases not matched to a gene: 4. This CDR3 comprises 15 residues. CDR3 protein: CASSLGDRLNYGYTF. In nucleotides, the CDR3 is TGTGCCAGCAGCTTAGGGGACAGACTAAACTATGGCTACACCTTC.

This clonotype was counted between two and nine times. The gene calls are TRBV27 and TRBJ1-2; maybe TRBD1 (5 bases). The CDR3 has 13 residues. Trimming left V 8 bases short and J 1 base short, with 11 bases between. CDR1 is MNHEY, CDR2 SMNVEV, per germline (reference sequence). In DNA, the CDR3 is TGTGCCAGCCGGGGCCAAATTAACTATGGCTACACCTTC. This codes for CASRGQINYGYTF.

This clonotype was seen repeatedly, ten times or more. The genes are TRBV29-1 and TRBJ2-3, with D possibly TRBD1 on 5 matching bases. The germline V gene has CDR1 SQVTM and CDR2 ANQGSEA. V gave up 7 bases and J gave up 4 bases, with 18 bases separating them. The CDR3 covers 14 residues. CDR3: CSETQGLSADTQYF. The CDR3 DNA is TGCAGCGAGACGCAGGGATTATCCGCAGATACGCAGTATTTT.

The chain employs TRBV7-6 and TRBJ2-7; TRBD2 agrees at 11 bases. The length of the CDR3 is 16 residues. V gave up 5 bases and J gave up 0 bases; unmatched junction bases: 6. Germline values: CDR1 SGHVS, CDR2 FNYEAQ. CDR3 nucleotide sequence: TGTGCCAGCAGCAAAGTCACTAGCGGGAGCTCCTACGAGCAGTACTTC. This codes for CASSKVTSGSSYEQYF.

This clonotype occurred many times. The V and J genes are TRBV5-1 and TRBJ2-3; the D gene is possibly TRBD2 (6 bases). The germline gives CDR1 SGHRS, CDR2 YFSETQ. Deletions cut 5 bases from V and 2 bases from J, with 18 bases between. The CDR3 spans 16 residues. The DNA for the CDR3 is TGCGCCAGCAGTCCCGGGAGCGGGCGGCACACAGATACGCAGTATTTT. Its translation is CASSPGSGRHTDTQYF.